A selection of T cell receptor beta chains follows, all from one sample in a study of response to subunit inactivated influenza vaccine. MiXCR was run by TCRdb on the RT-PCR reads, yielding one entry per CDR3 protein. Of about 170,000 distinct CDR3 sequences in the sample, roughly 12% are singletons; the top ten hold approximately 30%. These records were also assigned to another study, of T cells expressing NK-cell markers.

This sample comprised CD8+ T cells sorted from PBMCs, obtained 11 to 12 days after vaccination. The source of these receptors is a man in his fifties or sixties who received an inactivated influenza vaccine. Both conserved end residues are part of each CDR3. The order of the fields is V gene, clone size, J gene, D gene, CDR3 DNA, CDR3 protein. D genes are given only for firm matches. Clone sizes are given selectively: once, few, many, or a class where the clone is expanded.

V: TRBV18
size: few
J: TRBJ2-5
D: -
DNA: TGTGCCAGCTCATCCAACAGGGTCCAAGAGACCCAGTACTTC
CDR3: CASSSNRVQETQYF

V: TRBV7-7
size: few
J: TRBJ2-1
D: TRBD1
DNA: TGTGCCAGCAGCCAAGACAGGGTCGAGTCCTACAATGAGCAGTTCTTC
CDR3: CASSQDRVESYNEQFF

V: TRBV7-8
size: many
J: TRBJ1-2
D: TRBD1
DNA: TGTGCCAGCAGCTTAGCGCCAACAGGGGAACGTCATGGCTACACCTTC
CDR3: CASSLAPTGERHGYTF

V: TRBV20-1
size: -
J: TRBJ2-7
D: -
DNA: TGCAGTGCTGCGGGCAATCCGAACTACGAGCAGTACTTC
CDR3: CSAAGNPNYEQYF

V: TRBV7-8
size: many
J: TRBJ2-2
D: -
DNA: TGTGCCAGCAGCGGCAGGGTCTCCGGGGAGCTGTTTTTT
CDR3: CASSGRVSGELFF

V: TRBV4-3
size: -
J: TRBJ2-2
D: TRBD2
DNA: TGCGCCAGCAGCCAGACGTTAGCGGGGGCGCAAGGAGGGGAGCTGTTTTTT
CDR3: CASSQTLAGAQGGELFF

V: TRBV6-2/TRBV6-3
size: many
J: TRBJ2-6
D: -
DNA: TGTGCCAGCTCCATAGAGCCAGGGTCCTCTGGGGCCAACGTCCTGACTTTC
CDR3: CASSIEPGSSGANVLTF

V: TRBV28
size: many
J: TRBJ1-4
D: TRBD1
DNA: TGTGCCAGCAGCCGATTGGACAGGTCTAATGAAAAACTGTTTTTT
CDR3: CASSRLDRSNEKLFF

V: TRBV7-8
size: few
J: TRBJ2-1
D: TRBD2
DNA: TGTGCCAGCAGCTTAGTGGGCGCTAGCGGAGCGTACAATGAGCAGTTCTTC
CDR3: CASSLVGASGAYNEQFF

V: TRBV27
size: -
J: TRBJ2-3
D: TRBD1
DNA: TGTGCCAGCAGTTTGACAGGGTACCACACAGATACGCAGTATTTT
CDR3: CASSLTGYHTDTQYF

V: TRBV28
size: many
J: TRBJ2-7
D: -
DNA: TGTGCCAGCAGTCCCGAGGGACTTACCTACGAGCAGTACTTC
CDR3: CASSPEGLTYEQYF

V: TRBV9
size: -
J: TRBJ2-7
D: TRBD1
DNA: TGTGCCAGCAGCCCGGGGACAGGGGGCTGGTACGAGCAGTACTTC
CDR3: CASSPGTGGWYEQYF

V: TRBV7-3
size: few
J: TRBJ2-1
D: -
DNA: TGTGCCAGCAGCTTAAGTGAAACGGGACTTTACAATGAGCAGTTCTTC
CDR3: CASSLSETGLYNEQFF

V: TRBV5-6
size: few
J: TRBJ2-5
D: TRBD1
DNA: TGTGCCAGCATCACTAACGGACAGGCCAGGGAGACCCAGTACTTC
CDR3: CASITNGQARETQYF

V: TRBV7-2
size: many
J: TRBJ2-1
D: TRBD2
DNA: TGTGCCAGGCGGGAGGGGGAGGATGAGCAGTTCTTC
CDR3: CARREGEDEQFF

V: TRBV25-1
size: many
J: TRBJ2-5
D: -
DNA: TGTGCCAGCAGTGAAGAGACCCAGTACTTC
CDR3: CASSEETQYF

V: TRBV7-9
size: -
J: TRBJ1-2
D: -
DNA: TGTGCCAGCAGCTTATCCGGGTATTATGGCTACACCTTC
CDR3: CASSLSGYYGYTF

V: TRBV6-5
size: few
J: TRBJ1-5
D: -
DNA: TGTGCCAGCAGTTTCGGGATTGAGGGCAATCAGCCCCAGCATTTT
CDR3: CASSFGIEGNQPQHF

V: TRBV19
size: -
J: TRBJ1-4
D: -
DNA: TGTGCCAGTAGTCCTCCTGGCGTCCCGGTGGGTGAAAAACTGTTTTTT
CDR3: CASSPPGVPVGEKLFF

V: TRBV7-9
size: -
J: TRBJ2-5
D: TRBD2
DNA: TGTGCCAGCAGCTTGGCTAGCGGGAGCCTGGAGACCCAGTACTTC
CDR3: CASSLASGSLETQYF

V: TRBV6-5
size: few
J: TRBJ2-3
D: -
DNA: TGTGCCAGCAGTTACGAAGCGAGTTCAGATACGCAGTATTTT
CDR3: CASSYEASSDTQYF

V: TRBV3-1
size: few
J: TRBJ2-1
D: TRBD2
DNA: TGTGCCAGCAGCCCCACGACTAGCGGGGGTCCCAATGAGCAGTTCTTC
CDR3: CASSPTTSGGPNEQFF